The 7 T cell receptor beta chains presented below share a single source sample, sequenced in a study of T-cell reconstitution after alpha-beta-depleted transplantation in children. Using unique molecular identifiers, the investigators prepared the TCRbeta library. TCRdb ran MiXCR on the PCR reads and lists one entry per CDR3 protein. The sample carries 500,000 to 650,000 distinct CDR3 sequences, more than 9.5% recorded once. The sample consisted of PBMCs, mostly from graft donor cells, taken 180 days after TCRalphabeta/CD19-depleted stem cell transplant. All receptors come from a female patient under 10 years old who had a stem cell transplant for aplastic anemia, so the T cells may come from the graft donor.

This clonotype has a handful of counts. J is TRBJ1-2 and V is TRBV18, with 9 bases fitting TRBD1. V trimming: 3 bases; J trimming: 2 bases; junction bases outside the gene matches: 7. This CDR3 is built from 16 residues. Germline V lookup: CDR1 KGHSH, CDR2 LQKENI. This CDR3 is CASSPISGQGNYGYTF. The CDR3 region has the DNA TGTGCCAGCTCACCTATCTCGGGACAGGGCAACTATGGCTACACCTTC.

This clonotype was seen more than once but under ten times. The chain links TRBV20-1 to TRBJ2-1, with 16 bases fitting TRBD2. There are 14 residues in the CDR3. V lost 5 bases and J lost 8; bases outside the gene matches: 3. Per the germline V gene, CDR1 is DFQATT and CDR2 is SNEGSKA (reference sequence). The DNA of the CDR3 is TGCAGTGCTGGGACTAGCGGGAGGGCCTATGAGCAGTTCTTC. Encoded protein: CSAGTSGRAYEQFF.

The chain couples TRBV28 to TRBJ2-7, with D possibly TRBD1 on 6 matching bases. The CDR3 length is 13 residues. Germline CDR1 and CDR2: MDHEN and SYDVKM. Trimming removed 3 bases at V and 3 bases at J, with 9 bases between. CDR3 DNA sequence: TGTGCCAGCAGTTTGCGACAGGTCTACGAGCAGTACTTC. Its protein product is CASSLRQVYEQYF.

This clonotype was seen many times. V usage is TRBV24-1 and J usage is TRBJ2-5, with 9 nucleotides matching TRBD1. Unmatched junction bases numbered 9, after V lost 3 bases and J lost 5 bases. The CDR3 contains 16 residues. From germline, CDR1 is KGHDR and CDR2 SFDVKD. The CDR3 region is CATSDIGTGLRETQYF. Written as DNA, the CDR3 is TGTGCCACCAGTGATATCGGGACAGGGCTGAGGGAGACCCAGTACTTC.

This chain joins TRBV5-5 and TRBJ2-7; D may match TRBD1 or TRBD2 (5 bases each). The CDR3 has 16 amino acids. Trimming stripped 3 bases from V and 0 bases from J, with 16 bases between. The germline CDR1 and CDR2 sequences are SGHKS and YYEKEE (reference sequence). The CDR3 region is CASSSVGGRSSYEQYF. DNA for the CDR3: TGTGCCAGCAGCTCAGTTGGGGGACGTAGCTCCTACGAGCAGTACTTC.

The chain recombines TRBV12-3 or TRBV12-4 with TRBJ1-1, with D possibly matching TRBD1 (5 bases). CDR3 length equals 14 residues. Trimming left V 5 bases short and J 3 bases short, with 13 bases between. The CDR3 loop is CASSPSGGDTEAFF. Here the CDR3 DNA reads TGTGCCAGCAGTCCGTCGGGGGGAGACACTGAAGCTTTCTTT.

The chain combines TRBV11-3 with TRBJ2-1; tentatively, D is TRBD1 or TRBD2 (6 bases each). V shed 5 bases and J shed 8 bases, with 13 bases lying between them. The CDR3 sequence is 13 residues long. Per the germline V gene, CDR1 is SGHNT and CDR2 is YENEEA. The CDR3 DNA reads as TGTGCCAGCAGCCCGTTGGGGGGCGATGAGCAGTTCTTC. Its protein is CASSPLGGDEQFF.